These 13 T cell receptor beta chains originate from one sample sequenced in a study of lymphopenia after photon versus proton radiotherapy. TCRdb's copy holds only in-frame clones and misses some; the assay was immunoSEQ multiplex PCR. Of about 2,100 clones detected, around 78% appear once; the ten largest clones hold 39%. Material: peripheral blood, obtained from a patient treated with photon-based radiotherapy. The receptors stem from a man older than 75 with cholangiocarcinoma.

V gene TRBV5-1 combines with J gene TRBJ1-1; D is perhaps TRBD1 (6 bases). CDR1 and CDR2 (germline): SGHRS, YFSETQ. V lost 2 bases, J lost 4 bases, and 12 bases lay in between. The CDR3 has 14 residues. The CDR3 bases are TGCGCCAGCAGCTTACTTCCGACAGGCACTGAAGCTTTCTTT. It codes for CASSLLPTGTEAFF.

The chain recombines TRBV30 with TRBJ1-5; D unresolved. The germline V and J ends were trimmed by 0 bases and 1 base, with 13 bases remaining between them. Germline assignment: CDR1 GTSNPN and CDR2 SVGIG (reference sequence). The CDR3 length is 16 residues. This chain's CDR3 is CAWSVPPTRSNQPQHF. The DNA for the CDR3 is TGTGCCTGGAGTGTACCACCCACGCGGAGCAATCAGCCCCAGCATTTT.

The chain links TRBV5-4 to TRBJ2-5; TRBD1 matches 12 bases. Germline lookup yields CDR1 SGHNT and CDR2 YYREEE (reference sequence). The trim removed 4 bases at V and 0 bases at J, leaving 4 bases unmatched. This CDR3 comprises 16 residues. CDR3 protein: CASSPRDRGHQETQYF. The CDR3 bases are TGTGCCAGCAGCCCCAGGGACAGGGGGCACCAAGAGACCCAGTACTTC.

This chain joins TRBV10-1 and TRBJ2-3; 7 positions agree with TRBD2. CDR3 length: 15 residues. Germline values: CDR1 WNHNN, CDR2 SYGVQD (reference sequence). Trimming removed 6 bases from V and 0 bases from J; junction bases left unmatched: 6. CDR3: CASSGPSGSTDTQYF. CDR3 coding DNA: TGCGCCAGCAGCGGTCCTAGCGGTAGCACAGATACGCAGTATTTT.

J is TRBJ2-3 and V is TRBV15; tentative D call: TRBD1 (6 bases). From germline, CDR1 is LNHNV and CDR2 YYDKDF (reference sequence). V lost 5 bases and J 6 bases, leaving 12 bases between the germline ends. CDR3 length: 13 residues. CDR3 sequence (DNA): TGTGCCACCAGCGTAGAAGACAGGGATACGCAGTATTTT. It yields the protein CATSVEDRDTQYF. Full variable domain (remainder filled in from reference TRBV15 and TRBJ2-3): DAMVIQNPRYQVTQFGKPVTLSCSQTLNHNVMYWYQQKSSQAPKLLFHYYDKDFNNEADTPDNFQSRRPNTSFCFLDIRSPGLGDTAMYLCATSVEDRDTQYFGPGTRLTVL.

This chain's CDR3 is CASGSRLPRETQYF. The CDR3 coding sequence is TGTGCCAGCGGGTCCCGGCTTCCGAGGGAGACCCAGTACTTC. V gene TRBV2 combines with J gene TRBJ2-5; D remains unclear. Germline-derived CDR1 and CDR2 are SNHLY and FYNNEI. V was trimmed by 8 bases and J by 5 bases, leaving 18 bases between them. The CDR3 totals 14 residues.

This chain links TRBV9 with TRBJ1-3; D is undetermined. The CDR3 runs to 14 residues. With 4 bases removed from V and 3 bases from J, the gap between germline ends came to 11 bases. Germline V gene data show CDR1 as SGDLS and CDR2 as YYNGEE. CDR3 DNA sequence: TGTGCCAGCAGCATCGGACTGGATGGAAACACCATATATTTT. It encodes CASSIGLDGNTIYF. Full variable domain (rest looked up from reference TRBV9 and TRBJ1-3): DSGVTQTPKHLITATGQRVTLRCSPRSGDLSVYWYQQSLDQGLQFLIQYYNGEERAKGNILERFSAQQFPDLHSELNLSSLELGDSALYFCASSIGLDGNTIYFGEGSWLTVV.

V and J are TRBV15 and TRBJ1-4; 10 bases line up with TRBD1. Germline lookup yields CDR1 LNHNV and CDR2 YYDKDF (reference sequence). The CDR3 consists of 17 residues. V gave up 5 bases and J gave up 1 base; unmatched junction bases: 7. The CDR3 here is CATSPGTGDVTNEKLFF. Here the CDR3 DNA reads TGTGCCACCAGCCCCGGGACAGGGGATGTAACTAATGAAAAACTGTTTTTT.

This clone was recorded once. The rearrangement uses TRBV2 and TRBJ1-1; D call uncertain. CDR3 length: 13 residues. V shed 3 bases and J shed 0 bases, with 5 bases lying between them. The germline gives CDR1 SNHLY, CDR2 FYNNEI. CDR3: CASSDQMNTEAFF. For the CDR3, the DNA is TGTGCCAGCAGTGATCAGATGAACACTGAAGCTTTCTTT.

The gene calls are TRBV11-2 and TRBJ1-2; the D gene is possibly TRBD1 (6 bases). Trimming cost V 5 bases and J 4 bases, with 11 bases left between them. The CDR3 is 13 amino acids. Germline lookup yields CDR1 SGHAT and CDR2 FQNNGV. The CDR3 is CASSGGHRYGYTF. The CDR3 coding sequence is TGTGCCAGCAGCGGGGGACATCGCTATGGCTACACCTTC.

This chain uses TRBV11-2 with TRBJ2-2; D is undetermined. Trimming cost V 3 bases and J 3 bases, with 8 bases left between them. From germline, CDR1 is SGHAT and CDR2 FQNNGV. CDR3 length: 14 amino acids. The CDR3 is CASSFSDDTGELFF. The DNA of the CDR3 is TGTGCCAGCAGCTTCTCGGACGACACCGGGGAGCTGTTTTTT.

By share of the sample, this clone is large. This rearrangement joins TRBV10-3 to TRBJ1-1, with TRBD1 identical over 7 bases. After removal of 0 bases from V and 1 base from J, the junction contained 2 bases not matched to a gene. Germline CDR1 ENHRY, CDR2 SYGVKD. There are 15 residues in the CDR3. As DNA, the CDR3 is TGTGCCATCAGTGAGTCGGGGACAGCGAACACTGAAGCTTTCTTT. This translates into CAISESGTANTEAFF.

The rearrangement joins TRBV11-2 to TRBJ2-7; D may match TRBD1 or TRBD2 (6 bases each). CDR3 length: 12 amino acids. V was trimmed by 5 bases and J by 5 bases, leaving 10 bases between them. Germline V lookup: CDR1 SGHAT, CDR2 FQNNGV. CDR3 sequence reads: CASSLGGHEQYF. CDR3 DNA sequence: TGTGCCAGCAGCCTGGGGGGCCACGAGCAGTACTTC.